This T cell receptor beta chain is from a study of blood T cells in healthy people across ages. Study-wide findings and caveats: A roughly linear age-dependent decrease characterized TCR beta diversity per million T cells.

The sample holds a few counts of this clonotype. What it binds is unknown. Germline CDR1 is MGHRA and CDR2 is YSYEKL. The V gene end was trimmed by 3 bases and the J gene end by 4 bases; junction bases not matched to a gene: 12. The CDR3 has 17 residues. A second PCR of roughly 7 to 11 cycles used a sample-barcoded 5' primer and a J-beta primer mix. TCRdb called the 5' RACE reads again in MiXCR, with one record for every CDR3 protein. The sample yields under 2 million distinct CDR3 sequences, approximately 32% seen once. Sequencing used blood. The V gene is TRBV4-1, the J gene TRBJ2-1, with TRBD1 identical over 7 bases. The clonotype was recovered from a woman aged 30 to 39 in good health. CDR3 loop: CASSHRQGRGLYNEQFF. Written as DNA, the CDR3 is TGCGCCAGCAGCCACCGACAGGGAAGAGGTTTATACAATGAGCAGTTCTTC.